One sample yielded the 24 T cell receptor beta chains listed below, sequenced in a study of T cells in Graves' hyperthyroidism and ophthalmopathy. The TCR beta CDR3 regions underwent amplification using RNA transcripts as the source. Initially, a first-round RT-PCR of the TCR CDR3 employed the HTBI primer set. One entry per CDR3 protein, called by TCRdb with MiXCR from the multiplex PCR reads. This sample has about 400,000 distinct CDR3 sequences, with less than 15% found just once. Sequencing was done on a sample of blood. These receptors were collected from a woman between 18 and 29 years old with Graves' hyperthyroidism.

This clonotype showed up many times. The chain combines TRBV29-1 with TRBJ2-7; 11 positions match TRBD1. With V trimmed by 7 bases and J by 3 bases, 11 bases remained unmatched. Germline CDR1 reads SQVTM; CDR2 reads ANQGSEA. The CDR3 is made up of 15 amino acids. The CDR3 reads CSGLNAGQGGYEQYF. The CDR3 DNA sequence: TGCAGCGGCCTCAACGCGGGACAGGGGGGCTACGAGCAGTACTTC.

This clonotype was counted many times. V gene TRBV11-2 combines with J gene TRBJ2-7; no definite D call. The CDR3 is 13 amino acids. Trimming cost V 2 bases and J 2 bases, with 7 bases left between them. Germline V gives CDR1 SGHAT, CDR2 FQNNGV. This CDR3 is CASSLRAAYEQYF. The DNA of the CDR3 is TGTGCCAGCAGCTTACGGGCGGCCTACGAGCAGTACTTC.

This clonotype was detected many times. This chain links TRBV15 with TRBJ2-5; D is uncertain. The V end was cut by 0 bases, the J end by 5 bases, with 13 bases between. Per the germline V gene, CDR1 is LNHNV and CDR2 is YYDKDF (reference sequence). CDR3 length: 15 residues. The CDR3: CATSRDRSPGETQYF. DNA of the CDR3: TGTGCCACCAGCAGAGATCGGTCCCCCGGCGAGACCCAGTACTTC.

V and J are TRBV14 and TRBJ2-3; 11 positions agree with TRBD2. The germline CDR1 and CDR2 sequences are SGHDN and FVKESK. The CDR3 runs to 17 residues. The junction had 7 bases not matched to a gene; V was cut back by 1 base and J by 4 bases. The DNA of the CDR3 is TGTGCCAGCAGCCAAGGTTCTAGCGGGGGGAGCGCAGATACGCAGTATTTT. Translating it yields CASSQGSSGGSADTQYF.

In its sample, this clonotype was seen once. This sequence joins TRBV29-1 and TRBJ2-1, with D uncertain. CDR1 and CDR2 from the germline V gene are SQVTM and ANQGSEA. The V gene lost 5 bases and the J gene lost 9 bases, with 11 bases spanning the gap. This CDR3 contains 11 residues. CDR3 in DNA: TGCAGCGTTCGACCCACCGGTGAGCAGTTCTTC. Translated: CSVRPTGEQFF.

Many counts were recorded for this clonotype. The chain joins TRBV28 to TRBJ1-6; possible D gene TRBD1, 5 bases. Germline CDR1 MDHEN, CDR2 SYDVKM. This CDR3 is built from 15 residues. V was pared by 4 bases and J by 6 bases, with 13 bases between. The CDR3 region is CASSSGQVSNSPLHF. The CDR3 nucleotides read TGTGCCAGCAGTTCCGGACAAGTATCTAATTCACCCCTCCACTTT.

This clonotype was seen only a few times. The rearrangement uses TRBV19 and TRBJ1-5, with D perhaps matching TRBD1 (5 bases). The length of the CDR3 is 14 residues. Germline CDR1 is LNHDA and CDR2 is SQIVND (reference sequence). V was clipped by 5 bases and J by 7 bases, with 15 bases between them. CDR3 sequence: CASSFAGGGQPQHF. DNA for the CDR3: TGTGCCAGTAGTTTCGCGGGGGGGGGACAGCCCCAGCATTTT.

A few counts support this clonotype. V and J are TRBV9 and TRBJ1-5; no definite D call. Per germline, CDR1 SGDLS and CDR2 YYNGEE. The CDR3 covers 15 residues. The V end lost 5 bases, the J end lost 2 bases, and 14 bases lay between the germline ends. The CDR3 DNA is TGTGCCAGCAGGGGAAACGGGCCTCGCAATCAGCCCCAGCATTTT. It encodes CASRGNGPRNQPQHF.

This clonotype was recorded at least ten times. The chain's CDR3 is CATSDITSSYNEQFF. The CDR3 nucleotides are TGTGCCACCAGTGATATCACGAGCTCCTACAATGAGCAGTTCTTC. The chain carries TRBV24-1 and TRBJ2-1, with unresolved D. Trimming took off 3 bases at V and 0 bases at J, with 8 bases between the two ends. CDR3 length: 15 residues. Germline assignment: CDR1 KGHDR and CDR2 SFDVKD.

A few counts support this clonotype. CDR3 residues: CATSIGISAESIKETQYF. For the CDR3, the DNA is TGTGCCACCAGCATTGGGATTTCGGCGGAATCTATTAAAGAGACCCAGTACTTC. The chain is built from TRBV15 and TRBJ2-5; D gene ambiguous. Germline lookup yields CDR1 LNHNV and CDR2 YYDKDF (reference sequence). V dropped 4 bases and J dropped 3 bases, with 24 bases sitting between them. The CDR3 has 18 amino acids.

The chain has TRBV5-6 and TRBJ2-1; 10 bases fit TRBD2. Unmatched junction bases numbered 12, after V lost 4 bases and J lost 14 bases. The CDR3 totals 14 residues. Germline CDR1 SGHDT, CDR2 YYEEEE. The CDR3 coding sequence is TGTGCCAGCAGCACCCGGATAGCGGGGGGTAAGGAGTTCTTC. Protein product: CASSTRIAGGKEFF.

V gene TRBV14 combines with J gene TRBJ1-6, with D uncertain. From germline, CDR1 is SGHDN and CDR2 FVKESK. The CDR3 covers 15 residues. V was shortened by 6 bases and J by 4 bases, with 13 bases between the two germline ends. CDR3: CASRGPTGYNSPLHF. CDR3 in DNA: TGTGCCAGCAGGGGCCCGACGGGGTATAATTCACCCCTCCACTTT.

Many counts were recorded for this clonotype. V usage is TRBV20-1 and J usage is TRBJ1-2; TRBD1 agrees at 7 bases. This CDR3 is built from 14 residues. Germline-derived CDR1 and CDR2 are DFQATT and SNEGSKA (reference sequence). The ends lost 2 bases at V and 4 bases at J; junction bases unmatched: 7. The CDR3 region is CSARPQTGFYGYTF. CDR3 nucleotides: TGCAGTGCTAGACCCCAGACAGGGTTCTATGGCTACACCTTC.

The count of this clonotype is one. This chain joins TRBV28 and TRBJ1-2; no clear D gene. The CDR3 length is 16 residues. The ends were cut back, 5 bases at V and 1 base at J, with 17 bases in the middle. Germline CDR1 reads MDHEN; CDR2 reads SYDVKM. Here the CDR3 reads CASSGTRGDLNYGYTF. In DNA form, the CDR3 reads TGTGCCAGCAGTGGAACCCGGGGAGACCTTAACTATGGCTACACCTTC.

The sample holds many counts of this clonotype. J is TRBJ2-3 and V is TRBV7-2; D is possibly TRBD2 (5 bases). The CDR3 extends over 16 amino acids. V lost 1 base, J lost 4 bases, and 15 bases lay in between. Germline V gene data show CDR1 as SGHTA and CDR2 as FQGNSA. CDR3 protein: CASSLGGGGMADTQYF. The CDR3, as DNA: TGTGCCAGCAGCTTAGGAGGCGGAGGTATGGCAGATACGCAGTATTTT.

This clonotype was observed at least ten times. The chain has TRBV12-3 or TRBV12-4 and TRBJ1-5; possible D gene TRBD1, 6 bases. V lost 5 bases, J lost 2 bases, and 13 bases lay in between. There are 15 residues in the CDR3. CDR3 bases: TGTGCCAGCAGTCGGGGGGCATTGGGCAATCAGCCCCAGCATTTT. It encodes CASSRGALGNQPQHF.

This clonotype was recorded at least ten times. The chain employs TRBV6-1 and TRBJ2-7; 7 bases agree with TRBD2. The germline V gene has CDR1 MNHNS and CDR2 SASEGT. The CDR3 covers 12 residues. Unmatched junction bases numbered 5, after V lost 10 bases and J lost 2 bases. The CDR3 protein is CAIGLGAYEQYF. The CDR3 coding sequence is TGTGCCATCGGACTAGGAGCCTACGAGCAGTACTTC.

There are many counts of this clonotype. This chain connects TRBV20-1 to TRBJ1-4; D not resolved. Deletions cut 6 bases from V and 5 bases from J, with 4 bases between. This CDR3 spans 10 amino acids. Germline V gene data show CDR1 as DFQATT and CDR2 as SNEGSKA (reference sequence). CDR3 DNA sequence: TGCAGTGCGTGGAATGAAAAACTGTTTTTT. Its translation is CSAWNEKLFF.

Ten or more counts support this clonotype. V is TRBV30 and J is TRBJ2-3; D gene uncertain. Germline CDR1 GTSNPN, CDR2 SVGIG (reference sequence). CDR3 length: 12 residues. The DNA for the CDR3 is TGTAGTTGGTCTAGAGGCGCAGATACGCAGTATTTT. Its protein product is CSWSRGADTQYF.

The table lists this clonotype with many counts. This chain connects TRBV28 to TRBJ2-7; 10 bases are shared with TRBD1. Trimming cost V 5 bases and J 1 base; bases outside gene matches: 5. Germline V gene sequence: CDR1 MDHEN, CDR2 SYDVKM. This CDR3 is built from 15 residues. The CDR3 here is CASSQPGQGSYEQYF. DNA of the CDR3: TGTGCCAGCAGTCAACCGGGACAGGGGTCCTACGAGCAGTACTTC.

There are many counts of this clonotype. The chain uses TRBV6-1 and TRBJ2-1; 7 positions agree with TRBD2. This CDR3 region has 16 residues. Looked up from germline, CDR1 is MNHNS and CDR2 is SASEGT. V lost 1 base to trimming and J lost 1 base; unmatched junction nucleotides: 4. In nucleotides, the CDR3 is TGTGCCAGCAGTGAAGTCAGCGGGAAGTCCTACAATGAGCAGTTCTTC. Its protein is CASSEVSGKSYNEQFF.

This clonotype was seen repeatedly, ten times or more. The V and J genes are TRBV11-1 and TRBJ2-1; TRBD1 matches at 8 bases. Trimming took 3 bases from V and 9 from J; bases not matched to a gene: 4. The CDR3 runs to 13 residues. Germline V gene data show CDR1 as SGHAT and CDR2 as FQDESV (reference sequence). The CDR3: CASSFQGAGEQFF. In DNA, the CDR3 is TGTGCCAGCAGCTTCCAGGGGGCGGGTGAGCAGTTCTTC.

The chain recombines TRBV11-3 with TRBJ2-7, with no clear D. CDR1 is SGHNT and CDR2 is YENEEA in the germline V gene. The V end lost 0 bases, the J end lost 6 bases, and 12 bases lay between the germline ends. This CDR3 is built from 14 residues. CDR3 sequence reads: CASSLDTLMSEQYF. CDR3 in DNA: TGTGCCAGCAGCTTAGACACTTTAATGAGCGAGCAGTACTTC.

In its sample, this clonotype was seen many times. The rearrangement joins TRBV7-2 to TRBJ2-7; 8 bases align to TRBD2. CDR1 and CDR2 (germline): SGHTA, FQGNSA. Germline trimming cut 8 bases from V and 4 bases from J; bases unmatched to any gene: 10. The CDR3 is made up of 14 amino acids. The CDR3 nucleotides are TGTGCCAGCTCGAGCTCTTTAGCGGGGTACGAGCAGTACTTC. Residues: CASSSSLAGYEQYF. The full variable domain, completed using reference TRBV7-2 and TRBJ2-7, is GAGVSQSPSNKVTEKGKDVELRCDPISGHTALYWYRQSLGQGLEFLIYFQGNSAPDKSGLPSDRFSAERTGGSVSTLTIQRTQQEDSAVYLCASSSSLAGYEQYFGPGTRLTVT.